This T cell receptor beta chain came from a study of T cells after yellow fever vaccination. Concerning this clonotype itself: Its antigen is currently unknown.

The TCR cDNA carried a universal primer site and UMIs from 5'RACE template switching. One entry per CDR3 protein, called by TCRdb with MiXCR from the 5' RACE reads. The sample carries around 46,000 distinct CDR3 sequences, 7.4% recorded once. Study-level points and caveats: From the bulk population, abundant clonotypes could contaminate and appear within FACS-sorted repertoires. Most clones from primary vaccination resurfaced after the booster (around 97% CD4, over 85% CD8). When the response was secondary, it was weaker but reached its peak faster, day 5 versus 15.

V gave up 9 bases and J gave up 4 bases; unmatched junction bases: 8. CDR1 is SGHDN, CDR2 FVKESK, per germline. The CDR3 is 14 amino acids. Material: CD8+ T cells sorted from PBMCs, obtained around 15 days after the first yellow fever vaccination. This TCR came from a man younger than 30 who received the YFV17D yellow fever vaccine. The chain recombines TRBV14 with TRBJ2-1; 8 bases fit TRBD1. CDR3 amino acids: CASLGQDIYNEQFF. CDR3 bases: TGTGCCAGTTTGGGACAGGACATATACAATGAGCAGTTCTTC.